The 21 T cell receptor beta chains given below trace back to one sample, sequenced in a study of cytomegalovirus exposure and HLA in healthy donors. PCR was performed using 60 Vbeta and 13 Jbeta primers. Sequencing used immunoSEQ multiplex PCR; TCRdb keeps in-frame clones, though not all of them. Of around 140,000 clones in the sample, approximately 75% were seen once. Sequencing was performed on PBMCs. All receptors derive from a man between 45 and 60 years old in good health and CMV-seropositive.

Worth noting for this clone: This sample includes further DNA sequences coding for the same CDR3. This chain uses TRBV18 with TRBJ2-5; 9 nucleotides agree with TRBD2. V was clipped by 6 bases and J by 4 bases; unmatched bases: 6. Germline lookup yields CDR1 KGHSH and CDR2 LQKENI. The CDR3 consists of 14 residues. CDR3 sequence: CASSPAGGRETQYF. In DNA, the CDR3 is TGTGCCAGCTCGCCAGCGGGGGGTAGAGAGACCCAGTACTTC.

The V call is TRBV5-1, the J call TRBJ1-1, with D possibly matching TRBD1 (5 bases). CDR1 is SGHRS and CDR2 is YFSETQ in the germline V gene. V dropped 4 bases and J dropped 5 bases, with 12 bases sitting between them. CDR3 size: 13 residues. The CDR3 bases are TGCGCCAGCAGCATCCTGCAGGGAACTGAAGCTTTCTTT. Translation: CASSILQGTEAFF.

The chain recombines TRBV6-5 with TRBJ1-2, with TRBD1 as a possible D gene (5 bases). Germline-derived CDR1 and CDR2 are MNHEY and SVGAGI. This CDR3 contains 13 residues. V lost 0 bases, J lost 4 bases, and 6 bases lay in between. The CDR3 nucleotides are TGTGCCAGCAGTTACTCGACAGTCTATGGCTACACCTTC. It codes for CASSYSTVYGYTF.

CDR3 loop: CATSPWKAGGYNEQFF. In nucleotides, the CDR3 is TGTGCCACCAGCCCGTGGAAGGCAGGAGGCTACAATGAGCAGTTCTTC. This chain joins TRBV15 and TRBJ2-1, with D tentatively TRBD2 (5 bases). CDR3 length: 16 amino acids. Looked up from germline, CDR1 is LNHNV and CDR2 is YYDKDF (reference sequence). The germline V and J ends were trimmed by 5 bases and 3 bases, with 17 bases remaining between them.

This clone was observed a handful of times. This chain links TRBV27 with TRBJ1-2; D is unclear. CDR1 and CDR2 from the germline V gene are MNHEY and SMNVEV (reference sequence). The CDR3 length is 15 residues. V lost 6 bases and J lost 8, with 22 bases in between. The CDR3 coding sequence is TGTGCCAGCAGCCCTTCCCGGATGACTTTAGGAGGCTACACCTTC. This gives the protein CASSPSRMTLGGYTF.

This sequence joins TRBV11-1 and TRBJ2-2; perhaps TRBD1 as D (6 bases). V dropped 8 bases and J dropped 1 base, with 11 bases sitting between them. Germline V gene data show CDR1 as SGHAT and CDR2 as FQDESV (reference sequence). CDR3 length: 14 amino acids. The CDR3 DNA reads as TGTGCCAGCCTAAGGACAGAGAACACCGGGGAGCTGTTTTTT. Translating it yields CASLRTENTGELFF.

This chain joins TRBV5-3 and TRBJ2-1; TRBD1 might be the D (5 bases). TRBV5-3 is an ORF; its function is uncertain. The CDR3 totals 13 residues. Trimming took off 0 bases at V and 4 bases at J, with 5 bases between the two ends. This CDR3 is CARSLEGYNEQFF. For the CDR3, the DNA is TGTGCCAGAAGCTTGGAGGGGTACAATGAGCAGTTCTTC.

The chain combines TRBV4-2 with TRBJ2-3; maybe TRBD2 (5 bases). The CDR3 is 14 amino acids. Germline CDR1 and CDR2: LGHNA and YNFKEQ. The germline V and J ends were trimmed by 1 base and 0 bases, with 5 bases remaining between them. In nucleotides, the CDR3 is TGTGCCAGCAGCCAAGGGACTAGCACAGATACGCAGTATTTT. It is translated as CASSQGTSTDTQYF.

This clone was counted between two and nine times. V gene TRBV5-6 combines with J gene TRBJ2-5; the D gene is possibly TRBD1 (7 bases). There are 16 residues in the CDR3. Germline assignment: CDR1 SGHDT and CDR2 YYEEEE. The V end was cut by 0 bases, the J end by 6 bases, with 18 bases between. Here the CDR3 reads CASSLARQGLLKTQYF. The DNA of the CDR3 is TGTGCCAGCAGCTTGGCGAGACAGGGACTTCTAAAGACCCAGTACTTC.

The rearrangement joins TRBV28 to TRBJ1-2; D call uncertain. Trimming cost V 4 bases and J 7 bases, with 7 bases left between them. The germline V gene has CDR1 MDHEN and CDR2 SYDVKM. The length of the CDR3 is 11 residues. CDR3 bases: TGTGCCAGCAGTTCCAGTGGTGGCTACACCTTC. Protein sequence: CASSSSGGYTF.

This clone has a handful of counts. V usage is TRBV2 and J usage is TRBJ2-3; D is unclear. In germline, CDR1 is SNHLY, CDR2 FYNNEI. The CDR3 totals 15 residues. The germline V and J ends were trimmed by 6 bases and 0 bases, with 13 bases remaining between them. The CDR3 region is CASSAGPPSTDTQYF. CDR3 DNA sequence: TGTGCCAGCAGCGCCGGTCCACCTAGCACAGATACGCAGTATTTT.

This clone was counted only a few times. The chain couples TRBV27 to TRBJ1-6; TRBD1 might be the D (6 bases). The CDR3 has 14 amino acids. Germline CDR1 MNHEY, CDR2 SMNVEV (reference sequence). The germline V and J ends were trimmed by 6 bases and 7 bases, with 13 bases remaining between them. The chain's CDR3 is CASSIQGVNSPLHF. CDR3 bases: TGTGCCAGCAGCATACAGGGAGTAAATTCACCCCTCCACTTT.

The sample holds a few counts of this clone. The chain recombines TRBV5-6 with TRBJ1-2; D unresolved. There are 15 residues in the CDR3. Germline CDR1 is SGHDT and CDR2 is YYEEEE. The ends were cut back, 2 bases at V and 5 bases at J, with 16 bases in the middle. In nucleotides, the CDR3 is TGTGCCAGCAGCTTTATGGGCAGGCTGCAATATGGCTACACCTTC. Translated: CASSFMGRLQYGYTF.

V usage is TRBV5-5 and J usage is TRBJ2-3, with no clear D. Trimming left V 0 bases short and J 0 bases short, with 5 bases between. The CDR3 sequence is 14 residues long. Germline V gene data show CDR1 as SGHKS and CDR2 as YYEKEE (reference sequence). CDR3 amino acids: CASSLVSSTDTQYF. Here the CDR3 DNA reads TGTGCCAGCAGCTTGGTCAGTAGCACAGATACGCAGTATTTT.

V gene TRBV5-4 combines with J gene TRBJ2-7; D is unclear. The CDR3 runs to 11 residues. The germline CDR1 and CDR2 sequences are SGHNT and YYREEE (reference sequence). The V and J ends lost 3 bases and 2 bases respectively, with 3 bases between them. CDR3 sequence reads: CASSSTYEQYF. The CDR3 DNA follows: TGTGCCAGCAGCTCCACCTACGAGCAGTACTTC.

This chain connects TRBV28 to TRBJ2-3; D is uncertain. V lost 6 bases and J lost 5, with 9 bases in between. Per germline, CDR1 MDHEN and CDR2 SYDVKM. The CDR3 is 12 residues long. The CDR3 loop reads CASSTNKDTQYF. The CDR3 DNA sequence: TGTGCCAGCAGCACTAATAAAGATACGCAGTATTTT.

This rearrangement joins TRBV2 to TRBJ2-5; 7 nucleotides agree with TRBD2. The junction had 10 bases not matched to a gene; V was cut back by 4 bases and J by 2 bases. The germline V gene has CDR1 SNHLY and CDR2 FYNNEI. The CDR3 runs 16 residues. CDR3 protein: CASSGLQTSRQETQYF. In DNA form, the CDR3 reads TGTGCCAGCAGTGGATTACAGACTAGCCGACAAGAGACCCAGTACTTC.

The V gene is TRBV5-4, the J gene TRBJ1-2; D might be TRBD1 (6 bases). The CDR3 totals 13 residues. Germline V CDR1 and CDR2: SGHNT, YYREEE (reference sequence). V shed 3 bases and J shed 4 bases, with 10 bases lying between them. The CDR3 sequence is CASSSTGTYGYTF. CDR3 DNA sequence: TGTGCCAGCAGCTCCACAGGGACCTATGGCTACACCTTC.

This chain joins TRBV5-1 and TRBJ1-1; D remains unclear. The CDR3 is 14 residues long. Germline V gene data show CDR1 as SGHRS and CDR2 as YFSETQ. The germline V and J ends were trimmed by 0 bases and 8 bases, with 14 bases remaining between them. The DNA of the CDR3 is TGCGCCAGCAGCTTGGGTAGCTCGGAGAAAGAAGCTTTCTTT. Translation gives CASSLGSSEKEAFF.

Written as DNA, the CDR3 is TGTGCCAGCAGGAACGCACAGGGGAGCAATCAGCCCCAGCATTTT. It specifies CASRNAQGSNQPQHF. The V gene is TRBV27, the J gene TRBJ1-5; 7 positions match TRBD1. The CDR3 is made up of 15 amino acids. Germline V gives CDR1 MNHEY, CDR2 SMNVEV (reference sequence). Germline trimming cut 6 bases from V and 1 base from J; bases unmatched to any gene: 6.

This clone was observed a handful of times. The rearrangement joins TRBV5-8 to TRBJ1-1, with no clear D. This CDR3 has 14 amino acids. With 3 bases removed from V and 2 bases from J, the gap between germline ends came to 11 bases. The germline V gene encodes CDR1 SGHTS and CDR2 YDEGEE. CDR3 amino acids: CASSWEGRNTEAFF. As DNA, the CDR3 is TGTGCCAGCAGCTGGGAGGGAAGAAACACTGAAGCTTTCTTT.